The clone carrying this T cell receptor (beta chain) was observed a few times. The entry originates in a study of identical twins. TCRdb called the 5' RACE reads again in MiXCR, with one record for every CDR3 protein. The sample carries 700,000 or so distinct CDR3 sequences, 21% recorded once. These data are also associated with another study on T cells expressing NK-cell markers.

The sequencing input was PBMCs. This clonotype was obtained from a woman aged 18 to 35 in good health.

CDR3 bases: TGTGCCAGCAGCTTCGCCCGGGACAGGACAACCTACGAGCAGTACTTC. It specifies CASSFARDRTTYEQYF. J is TRBJ2-7 and V is TRBV7-9; TRBD1 matches 8 bases. The V gene end was trimmed by 3 bases and the J gene end by 2 bases; junction bases not matched to a gene: 9. Germline V gene sequence: CDR1 SEHNR, CDR2 FQNEAQ (reference sequence). The CDR3 extends over 16 amino acids.